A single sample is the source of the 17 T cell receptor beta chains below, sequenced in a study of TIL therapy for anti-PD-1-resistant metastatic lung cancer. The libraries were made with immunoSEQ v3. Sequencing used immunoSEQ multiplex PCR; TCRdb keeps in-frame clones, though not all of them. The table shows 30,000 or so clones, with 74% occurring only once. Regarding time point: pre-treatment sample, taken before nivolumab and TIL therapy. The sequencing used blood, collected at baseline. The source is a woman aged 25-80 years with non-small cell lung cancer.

Written as DNA, the CDR3 is TGTGCCAGCAGACTCCAGCCGAAAGCGAGAACTGAAGCTTTCTTT. Amino acids: CASRLQPKARTEAFF. The V and J genes are TRBV2 and TRBJ1-1; D gene ambiguous. The CDR3 has 15 amino acids. The V gene lost 6 bases and the J gene lost 5 bases, with 19 bases spanning the gap. Germline CDR1 and CDR2: SNHLY and FYNNEI.

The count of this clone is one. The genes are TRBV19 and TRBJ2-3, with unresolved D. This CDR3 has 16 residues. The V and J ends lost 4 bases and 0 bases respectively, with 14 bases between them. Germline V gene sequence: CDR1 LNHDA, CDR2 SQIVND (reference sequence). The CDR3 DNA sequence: TGTGCCAGTAGTAGGCAACCCGGGTTCAGCACAGATACGCAGTATTTT. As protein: CASSRQPGFSTDTQYF.

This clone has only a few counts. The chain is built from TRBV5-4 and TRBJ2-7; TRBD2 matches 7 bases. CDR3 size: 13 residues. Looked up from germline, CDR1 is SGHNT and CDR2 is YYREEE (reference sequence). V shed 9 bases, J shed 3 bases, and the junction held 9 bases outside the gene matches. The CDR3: CATSLGGDYEQYF. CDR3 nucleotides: TGTGCCACTTCTCTGGGGGGGGACTACGAGCAGTACTTC.

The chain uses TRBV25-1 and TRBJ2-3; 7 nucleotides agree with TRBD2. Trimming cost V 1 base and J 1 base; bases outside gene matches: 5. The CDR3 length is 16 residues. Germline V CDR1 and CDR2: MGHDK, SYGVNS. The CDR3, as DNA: TGTGCCAGCAGTGAATTTACTAGCGTTGGCACAGATACGCAGTATTTT. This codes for CASSEFTSVGTDTQYF.

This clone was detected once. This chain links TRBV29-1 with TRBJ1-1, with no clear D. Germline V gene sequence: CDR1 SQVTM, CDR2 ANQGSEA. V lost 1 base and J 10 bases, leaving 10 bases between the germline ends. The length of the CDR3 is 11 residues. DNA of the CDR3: TGCAGCGTTGAAGCTTTTTCATTAGCTTTCTTT. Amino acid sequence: CSVEAFSLAFF.

In nucleotides, the CDR3 is TGTGCCAGCAGCCCCTCGGGACACAGCACAGATACGCAGTATTTT. This encodes CASSPSGHSTDTQYF. The V and J genes are TRBV7-2 and TRBJ2-3; tentative D call: TRBD1 (6 bases). With 5 bases removed from V and 0 bases from J, the gap between germline ends came to 12 bases. CDR1 is SGHTA and CDR2 is FQGNSA in the germline V gene. This CDR3 comprises 15 residues. The full variable domain, completed using reference TRBV7-2 and TRBJ2-3, is GAGVSQSPSNKVTEKGKDVELRCDPISGHTALYWYRQSLGQGLEFLIYFQGNSAPDKSGLPSDRFSAERTGGSVSTLTIQRTQQEDSAVYLCASSPSGHSTDTQYFGPGTRLTVL.

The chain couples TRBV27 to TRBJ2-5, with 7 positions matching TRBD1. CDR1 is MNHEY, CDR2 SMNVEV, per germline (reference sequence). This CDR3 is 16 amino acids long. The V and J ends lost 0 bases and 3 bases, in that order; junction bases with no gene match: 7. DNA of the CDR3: TGTGCCAGCAGTTTATCAGGGGGCGTCATGAAAGAGACCCAGTACTTC. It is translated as CASSLSGGVMKETQYF.

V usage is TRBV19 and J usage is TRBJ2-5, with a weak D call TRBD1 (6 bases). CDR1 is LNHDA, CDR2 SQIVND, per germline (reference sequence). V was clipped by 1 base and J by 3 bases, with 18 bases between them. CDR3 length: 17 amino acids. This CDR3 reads CASSIGVRGHVKETQYF. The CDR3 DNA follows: TGTGCCAGTAGTATAGGCGTGAGGGGACATGTGAAAGAGACCCAGTACTTC.

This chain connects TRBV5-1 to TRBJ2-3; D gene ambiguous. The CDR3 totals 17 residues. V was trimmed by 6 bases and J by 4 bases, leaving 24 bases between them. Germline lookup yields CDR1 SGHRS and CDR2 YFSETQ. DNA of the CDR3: TGCGCCAGCACCCTCCTAACCAGCCCGAATGGAGCAGATACGCAGTATTTT. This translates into CASTLLTSPNGADTQYF.

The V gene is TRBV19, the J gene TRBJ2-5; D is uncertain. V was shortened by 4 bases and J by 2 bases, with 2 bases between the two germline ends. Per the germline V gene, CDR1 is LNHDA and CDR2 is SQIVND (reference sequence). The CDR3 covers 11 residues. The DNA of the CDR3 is TGTGCCAGTAGTACACAAGAGACCCAGTACTTC. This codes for CASSTQETQYF. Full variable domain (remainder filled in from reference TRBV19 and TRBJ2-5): DGGITQSPKYLFRKEGQNVTLSCEQNLNHDAMYWYRQDPGQGLRLIYYSQIVNDFQKGDIAEGYSVSREKKESFPLTVTSAQKNPTAFYLCASSTQETQYFGPGTRLLVL.

The CDR3, as DNA: TGTGCCAGCAGTGACCTAGCGGGAGGAGCTTACAATGAGCAGTTCTTC. Translation: CASSDLAGGAYNEQFF. This chain joins TRBV2 and TRBJ2-1; 11 bases are shared with TRBD2. Trimming cost V 3 bases and J 4 bases; bases outside gene matches: 5. CDR1 is SNHLY and CDR2 is FYNNEI in the germline V gene. This CDR3 has 16 residues.

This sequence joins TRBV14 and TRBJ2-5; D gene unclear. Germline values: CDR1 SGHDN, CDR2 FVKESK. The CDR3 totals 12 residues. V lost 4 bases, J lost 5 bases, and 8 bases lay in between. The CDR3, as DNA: TGTGCCAGCAGCCCTACCTTGGAGACCCAGTACTTC. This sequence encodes CASSPTLETQYF.

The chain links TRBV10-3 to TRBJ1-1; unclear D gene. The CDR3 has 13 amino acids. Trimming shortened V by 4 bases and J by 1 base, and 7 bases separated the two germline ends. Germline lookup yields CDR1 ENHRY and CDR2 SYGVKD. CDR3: CAISGEGNTEAFF. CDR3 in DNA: TGTGCCATCAGTGGGGAGGGGAACACTGAAGCTTTCTTT.

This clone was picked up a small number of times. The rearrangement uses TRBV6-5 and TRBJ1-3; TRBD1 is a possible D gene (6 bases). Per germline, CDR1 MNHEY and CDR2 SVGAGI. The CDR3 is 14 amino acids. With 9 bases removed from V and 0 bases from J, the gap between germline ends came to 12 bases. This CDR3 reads CASHGGFSGNTIYF. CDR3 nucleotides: TGTGCCAGTCACGGGGGCTTCTCTGGAAACACCATATATTTT.

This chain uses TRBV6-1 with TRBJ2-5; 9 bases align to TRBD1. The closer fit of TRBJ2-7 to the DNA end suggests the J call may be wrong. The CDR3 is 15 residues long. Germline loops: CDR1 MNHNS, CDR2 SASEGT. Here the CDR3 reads CASSETGQGSYEQYF. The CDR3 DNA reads TGTGCCAGCAGTGAAACGGGACAGGGCTCCTACGAGCAGTACTTC.

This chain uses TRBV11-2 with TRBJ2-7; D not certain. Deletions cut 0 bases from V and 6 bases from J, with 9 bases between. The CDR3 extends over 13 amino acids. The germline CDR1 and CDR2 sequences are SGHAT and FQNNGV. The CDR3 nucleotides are TGTGCCAGCAGCTTAGAGTCCGGTGCCGAGCAGTACTTC. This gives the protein CASSLESGAEQYF.

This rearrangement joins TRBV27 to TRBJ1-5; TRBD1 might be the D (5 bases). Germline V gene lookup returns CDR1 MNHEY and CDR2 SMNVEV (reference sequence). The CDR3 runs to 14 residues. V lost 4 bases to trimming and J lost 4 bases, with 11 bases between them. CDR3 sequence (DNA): TGTGCCAGCAGTTCCCACAGGTCTAATCAGCCCCAGCATTTT. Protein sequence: CASSSHRSNQPQHF.